This T cell receptor (beta chain) originates from a study of blood T cells in healthy people across ages. Study-wide results and limits: Diversity figures derived from one million T cells were judged to underestimate the true value.

Regarding this clonotype: The antigen remains undetermined.

All donors came from Russia, were Caucasian and healthy, and spanned ages about 6 to 90. A minimum of 5 micrograms of total RNA was extracted per sample. CDR1 is DFQATT, CDR2 SNEGSKA, per germline (reference sequence). This CDR3 contains 17 residues. The V gene end was trimmed by 4 bases and the J gene end by 2 bases; junction bases not matched to a gene: 8. PCR was performed a second time for about 7 to 11 cycles using a sample-barcoded 5' primer and a J-beta primer mix. Each cDNA molecule was tagged by a template-switch adaptor with 12 random nucleotides. TCRdb re-analysed the 5' RACE reads in MiXCR, keeping a single row per CDR3 protein. The sample shows around 1,900,000 distinct CDR3 sequences, about two fifths of them seen only once.

Material for sequencing was blood. V usage is TRBV20-1 and J usage is TRBJ2-1; 13 bases are a match to TRBD2. The clonotype was recovered from a human donor in good health. CDR3 coding DNA: TGCAGTGCTACGACTAGCGGGGGGCGACTGCCCTACAATGAGCAGTTCTTC. Translation: CSATTSGGRLPYNEQFF.